The sequence of this TCR beta chain was determined in a study of blood T cell repertoires in COVID-19. As for the study in general: Researchers got acute and convalescent COVID-19 samples from the United States, Italy and Spain. Sample material is recorded as cDNA or gDNA derived from T cells, B-cell-depleted T cells, or PBMCs.

Repertoires were generated with immunoSEQ multiplex PCR, while TCRdb's copy carries only in-frame clones and drops some. The sample has approximately 60,000 clones; around four fifths are singletons. Germline V gene data show CDR1 as SGHRS and CDR2 as YFSETQ. The V gene lost 4 bases and the J gene lost 6 bases, with 11 bases spanning the gap. The CDR3 has 13 amino acids. The genes are TRBV5-1 and TRBJ2-1, with D unresolved. This sequence was found in a man older than 75 with acute or convalescent COVID-19. Sequenced input: peripheral blood. CDR3: CASSPNLGNEQFF. DNA of the CDR3: TGCGCCAGCAGCCCAAATCTAGGCAATGAGCAGTTCTTC.